The 21 T cell receptor beta chains given below trace back to one sample, sequenced in a study of cytomegalovirus exposure and HLA in healthy donors (TCRdb year 2017). Library preparation was by the immunoSEQ multiplex PCR assay. For the multiplex PCR, a mixture combining 60 forward primers for TCR Vbeta segments and 13 reverse primers for TCR Jbeta segments was used. In its TCRdb copy, this immuneACCESS table keeps in-frame sequences only and misses some clones. Where compared with another copy, unresolved V genes explain less than half of these, and the others have no known cause. The sample table records 95,000 to 100,000 clones; roughly three quarters of these occur just once. Of the sample, less than 8.5% is held by the ten largest clones. Sequenced sample: PBMCs. These receptors were collected from a female donor in good health and CMV-seronegative.

This sequence joins TRBV11-2 and TRBJ2-1; D may be TRBD2 (5 bases). The V gene's germline CDR1 is SGHAT and CDR2 FQNNGV. The CDR3 is 13 amino acids. Trimming shortened V by 2 bases and J by 10 bases, and 12 bases separated the two germline ends. The CDR3 nucleotides read TGTGCCAGCAGCTTAAGGCTAGGAGGAGAGCAGTTCTTC. Translated, it gives CASSLRLGGEQFF.

This clone was counted only a few times. The chain employs TRBV7-9 and TRBJ2-7, with D possibly TRBD2 on 5 matching bases. The CDR3 loop spans 16 amino acids. V shed 2 bases and J shed 1 base, with 15 bases lying between them. Germline CDR1 reads SEHNR; CDR2 reads FQNEAQ (reference sequence). The CDR3 DNA follows: TGTGCCAGCAGCTTAAGGGAGTTGGAACCTTCCTACGAGCAGTACTTC. Its protein product is CASSLRELEPSYEQYF. Full variable domain (missing parts from reference TRBV7-9 and TRBJ2-7): DTGVSQNPRHKITKRGQNVTFRCDPISEHNRLYWYRQTLGQGPEFLTYFQNEAQLEKSRLLSDRFSAERPKGSFSTLEIQRTEQGDSAMYLCASSLRELEPSYEQYFGPGTRLTVT.

The gene calls are TRBV6-5 and TRBJ1-5, with unresolved D. Trimming pared 4 bases from V and 3 bases from J, leaving 7 bases between. This CDR3 spans 13 amino acids. The germline V gene encodes CDR1 MNHEY and CDR2 SVGAGI. The CDR3 sequence: CASSSGLNQPQHF. In DNA, the CDR3 is TGTGCCAGCAGTTCAGGACTCAATCAGCCCCAGCATTTT.

J is TRBJ1-6 and V is TRBV7-2; no definite D call. The V end was cut by 3 bases, the J end by 3 bases, with 6 bases between. CDR1 and CDR2 from the germline V gene are SGHTA and FQGNSA. This CDR3 is 14 amino acids long. CDR3 coding DNA: TGTGCCAGCAGCTTCACAGACTATAATTCACCCCTCCACTTT. This gives the protein CASSFTDYNSPLHF.

The J gene is TRBJ1-1, the V gene TRBV7-2; TRBD1 might be the D (5 bases). Germline-derived CDR1 and CDR2 are SGHTA and FQGNSA. The CDR3 extends over 15 amino acids. Trimming removed 7 bases at V and 4 bases at J, with 19 bases between. In DNA form, the CDR3 reads TGTGCCAGCAACACTTCTCTAGGGGCTAGCACTGAAGCTTTCTTT. Protein product: CASNTSLGASTEAFF.

The chain has TRBV9 and TRBJ1-2, with D maybe TRBD1 (5 bases). The CDR3 spans 15 residues. Germline V gene sequence: CDR1 SGDLS, CDR2 YYNGEE. The germline V and J ends were trimmed by 4 bases and 4 bases, with 17 bases remaining between them. In DNA form, the CDR3 reads TGTGCCAGCAGCCCACAGGACGTAAAGTCCTATGGCTACACCTTC. It is translated as CASSPQDVKSYGYTF.

This clone showed up just a few times. The chain is built from TRBV29-1 and TRBJ1-2; 8 bases match TRBD1. V was clipped by 2 bases and J by 2 bases; unmatched bases: 4. Germline V gives CDR1 SQVTM, CDR2 ANQGSEA. The CDR3 is 14 amino acids. This chain's CDR3 is CSVEIDRGNYGYTF. CDR3 sequence (DNA): TGCAGCGTTGAAATTGACAGGGGAAACTATGGCTACACCTTC.

The chain recombines TRBV5-1 with TRBJ2-7; D uncertain. Germline values: CDR1 SGHRS, CDR2 YFSETQ. The CDR3 loop spans 15 amino acids. The ends were cut back, 0 bases at V and 3 bases at J, with 13 bases in the middle. In DNA form, the CDR3 reads TGCGCCAGCAGCTTGGCGACGGAACGACACTACGAGCAGTACTTC. Its translation is CASSLATERHYEQYF.

The chain couples TRBV27 to TRBJ2-2, with D maybe TRBD2 (6 bases). Trimming removed 8 bases from V and 5 bases from J, with 9 bases in between. The germline V gene encodes CDR1 MNHEY and CDR2 SMNVEV (reference sequence). CDR3 length equals 12 residues. The CDR3 DNA is TGTGCCAGCCACCGGGGGACCGGGGAGCTGTTTTTT. Its translation: CASHRGTGELFF.

The chain links TRBV7-6 to TRBJ2-3, with D possibly matching TRBD2 (5 bases). Germline V gene data show CDR1 as SGHVS and CDR2 as FNYEAQ. The CDR3 runs to 15 residues. V was cut by 2 bases and J by 0 bases, with 9 bases left in between. CDR3 DNA: TGTGCCAGCAGCTTAAGGACTGCTAGCACAGATACGCAGTATTTT. Its protein product is CASSLRTASTDTQYF.

This sequence joins TRBV7-9 and TRBJ1-3, with TRBD1 identical over 10 bases. V dropped 6 bases and J dropped 2; count of bases not matched to a gene: 10. CDR1 is SEHNR, CDR2 FQNEAQ, per germline (reference sequence). The CDR3 extends over 17 amino acids. CDR3 sequence reads: CASRRDRGRETGNTIYF. In nucleotides, the CDR3 is TGTGCCAGCAGGCGAGACAGGGGGCGCGAAACTGGAAACACCATATATTTT.

This clone showed up just once. The chain carries TRBV11-3 and TRBJ2-2; TRBD1 matches at 9 bases. Germline V gives CDR1 SGHNT, CDR2 YENEEA. This CDR3 is 14 amino acids long. V shed 4 bases, J shed 6 bases, and the junction held 3 bases outside the gene matches. As DNA, the CDR3 is TGTGCCAGCAGCTGGGACAGGGTCCCCGGGGAGCTGTTTTTT. Translation: CASSWDRVPGELFF.

The chain joins TRBV5-4 to TRBJ1-6; 7 nucleotides line up with TRBD1. Germline CDR1 reads SGHNT; CDR2 reads YYREEE (reference sequence). This CDR3 contains 16 residues. Trimming removed 0 bases from V and 8 bases from J; junction bases left unmatched: 8. The CDR3: CASSLATGRNYSPLHF. Written as DNA, the CDR3 is TGTGCCAGCAGCTTGGCGACAGGGAGGAACTATTCACCCCTCCACTTT.

CDR3 DNA sequence: TGTGCCAGCAGCTTTAGGGGACAGCAAAACACTGAAGCTTTCTTT. Amino acid sequence: CASSFRGQQNTEAFF. The J gene is TRBJ1-1, the V gene TRBV11-3; 7 positions match TRBD1. Germline CDR1 reads SGHNT; CDR2 reads YENEEA. This CDR3 spans 15 amino acids. V was clipped by 3 bases and J by 2 bases; unmatched bases: 6.

The chain combines TRBV28 with TRBJ1-4; 10 bases line up with TRBD1. The length of the CDR3 is 14 residues. V lost 5 bases, J lost 6 bases, and 3 bases stayed unmatched. Germline-derived CDR1 and CDR2 are MDHEN and SYDVKM. The CDR3 reads CASSRQGAYEKLFF. The CDR3, as DNA: TGTGCCAGCAGTCGACAGGGGGCATATGAAAAACTGTTTTTT.

The chain carries TRBV6-6 and TRBJ2-7, with 8 bases that match TRBD2. The CDR3 covers 15 residues. The germline gives CDR1 MNHNY, CDR2 SVGAGI (reference sequence). V shed 0 bases and J 2 bases; nucleotides not matched to a gene: 3. The CDR3 here is CASSYSTSATYEQYF. The CDR3 coding sequence is TGTGCCAGCAGTTACTCGACTAGCGCGACCTACGAGCAGTACTTC.

The count of this clone is one. The chain is built from TRBV7-2 and TRBJ2-7; D remains ambiguous. This CDR3 has 11 amino acids. Germline V gene lookup returns CDR1 SGHTA and CDR2 FQGNSA. Trimming took 4 bases from V and 3 from J, leaving 4 bases between them. This chain's CDR3 is CASSSRYEQYF. The CDR3, as DNA: TGTGCCAGCAGCTCTCGCTACGAGCAGTACTTC. Full variable domain (outside the CDR3, taken from reference TRBV7-2 and TRBJ2-7): GAGVSQSPSNKVTEKGKDVELRCDPISGHTALYWYRQSLGQGLEFLIYFQGNSAPDKSGLPSDRFSAERTGGSVSTLTIQRTQQEDSAVYLCASSSRYEQYFGPGTRLTVT.

This clone was counted only a few times. The V gene is TRBV6-1, the J gene TRBJ1-4; weak D call: TRBD1 (6 bases). The CDR3 spans 14 residues. Germline CDR1 is MNHNS and CDR2 is SASEGT. V was trimmed by 3 bases and J by 8 bases, leaving 13 bases between them. CDR3 loop: CASSDMTGYEKLFF. The CDR3 DNA follows: TGTGCCAGCAGTGATATGACAGGCTACGAAAAACTGTTTTTT.

The chain is built from TRBV30 and TRBJ2-5; D is perhaps TRBD1 (7 bases). The DNA end lines up better with TRBJ2-7; the J call may be wrong. The CDR3 is made up of 13 amino acids. The V gene's germline CDR1 is GTSNPN and CDR2 SVGIG (reference sequence). The chain's CDR3 is CASAQGGPYEQYF. CDR3 DNA sequence: TGTGCCTCGGCGCAGGGGGGTCCCTACGAGCAGTACTTC.

For this clone: This specimen includes other DNA sequences encoding the same CDR3. V gene TRBV18 combines with J gene TRBJ2-7; TRBD1 matches 8 bases. The CDR3 is 16 amino acids. J was trimmed by 0 bases and V by 3 bases; bases with no gene match: 7. Germline loops: CDR1 KGHSH, CDR2 LQKENI. CDR3 in DNA: TGTGCCAGCTCACCTGTTAGACAGGGGATCTCCTACGAGCAGTACTTC. It codes for CASSPVRQGISYEQYF. Combining the CDR3 with reference TRBV18 and TRBJ2-7 gives the whole variable domain NAGVMQNPRHLVRRRGQEARLRCSPMKGHSHVYWYRQLPEEGLKFMVYLQKENIIDESGMPKERFSAEFPKEGPSILRIQQVVRGDSAAYFCASSPVRQGISYEQYFGPGTRLTVT.

This clone showed up just a few times. This chain joins TRBV9 and TRBJ2-7; possible D gene TRBD1, 6 bases. The germline gives CDR1 SGDLS, CDR2 YYNGEE. The CDR3 consists of 14 residues. Trimming removed 5 bases from V and 1 base from J, with 13 bases in between. CDR3 sequence (DNA): TGTGCCAGCAGTGTCCAGGGACAATCCTACGAGCAGTACTTC. It specifies CASSVQGQSYEQYF. The full variable domain, in which reference TRBV9 and TRBJ2-7 provide the parts outside the CDR3, is DSGVTQTPKHLITATGQRVTLRCSPRSGDLSVYWYQQSLDQGLQFLIQYYNGEERAKGNILERFSAQQFPDLHSELNLSSLELGDSALYFCASSVQGQSYEQYFGPGTRLTVT.